This T cell receptor (beta chain) is drawn from a study of identical twins. Findings and limits, study-wide: Reduced insertions were recorded for abundant cord blood beta clonotypes, with no such pattern in memory repertoires. Twin pairs had excess sharing that was weaker in beta out-of-frame sequences. Diverse VJ usage suggested most zero-insertion clonotypes were not invariant T cells.

As for this clonotype: Its target is not known.

cDNA carried unique molecular identifiers, and a universal primer site was added by template switching. MiXCR, applied by TCRdb to the 5' RACE reads, yields one record per CDR3 protein. Of 400,000 or so distinct CDR3 sequences in the sample, 9% were seen once. This CDR3 is 14 amino acids long. Germline CDR1 DFQATT, CDR2 SNEGSKA (reference sequence). V lost 5 bases and J 7 bases, leaving 20 bases between the germline ends. The V and J genes are TRBV20-1 and TRBJ1-2, with a tentative D call TRBD1 (5 bases). Sequencing used naive T cells sorted from blood. The TCR was taken from a woman in her forties or fifties in good health. CDR3 protein: CSAYLAGLAGGYTF. CDR3 DNA: TGCAGTGCTTATCTTGCAGGGCTAGCTGGTGGCTACACCTTC.